This T cell receptor (beta chain) appears in the sequencing data of a study of technical replicates of blood from a few donors. The CDR3 runs to 14 residues. Germline CDR1 and CDR2: MNHEY and SMNVEV (reference sequence). Trimming cost V 4 bases and J 4 bases, with 11 bases left between them. The table came from immunoSEQ multiplex PCR; TCRdb's copy has only in-frame clones and leaves some out. The table lists just over 80,000 clones, 94% of them singletons. Material for sequencing was T cells isolated from PBMCs. The TCR comes from a human donor in good health. The chain links TRBV27 to TRBJ1-5; D gene unclear. The CDR3 spells CASSSPGSNQPQHF. CDR3 nucleotides: TGTGCCAGCAGTTCACCGGGATCAAATCAGCCCCAGCATTTT.